This T cell receptor beta chain appears in the sequencing data of a study of CD8 T cells in ankylosing spondylitis. TCRdb re-called the 5' RACE reads through MiXCR, storing one row per CDR3 protein. The table has about 250,000 distinct CDR3 sequences, about 10% seen once. This clonotype was observed at least ten times. The target antigen is unknown. The CDR3 has 15 amino acids. Trimming took 1 base from V and 7 from J; bases not matched to a gene: 6. Germline loops: CDR1 SGHRS, CDR2 YFSETQ. Points from the study as a whole: What appeared characteristic of ankylosing spondylitis blood was a TCR beta motif of several highly homologous variants.

This chain connects TRBV5-1 to TRBJ2-1, with 9 bases aligning to TRBD2. This sequence was found in a male donor with ankylosing spondylitis or in good health (not recorded which). Sequences were obtained from blood, either unsorted or a sorted T cell fraction (not recorded which). CDR3 nucleotides: TGCGCCAGCAGCTTGAGAGCGGGAGGTGGAAATGAGCAGTTCTTC. The encoded protein is CASSLRAGGGNEQFF.